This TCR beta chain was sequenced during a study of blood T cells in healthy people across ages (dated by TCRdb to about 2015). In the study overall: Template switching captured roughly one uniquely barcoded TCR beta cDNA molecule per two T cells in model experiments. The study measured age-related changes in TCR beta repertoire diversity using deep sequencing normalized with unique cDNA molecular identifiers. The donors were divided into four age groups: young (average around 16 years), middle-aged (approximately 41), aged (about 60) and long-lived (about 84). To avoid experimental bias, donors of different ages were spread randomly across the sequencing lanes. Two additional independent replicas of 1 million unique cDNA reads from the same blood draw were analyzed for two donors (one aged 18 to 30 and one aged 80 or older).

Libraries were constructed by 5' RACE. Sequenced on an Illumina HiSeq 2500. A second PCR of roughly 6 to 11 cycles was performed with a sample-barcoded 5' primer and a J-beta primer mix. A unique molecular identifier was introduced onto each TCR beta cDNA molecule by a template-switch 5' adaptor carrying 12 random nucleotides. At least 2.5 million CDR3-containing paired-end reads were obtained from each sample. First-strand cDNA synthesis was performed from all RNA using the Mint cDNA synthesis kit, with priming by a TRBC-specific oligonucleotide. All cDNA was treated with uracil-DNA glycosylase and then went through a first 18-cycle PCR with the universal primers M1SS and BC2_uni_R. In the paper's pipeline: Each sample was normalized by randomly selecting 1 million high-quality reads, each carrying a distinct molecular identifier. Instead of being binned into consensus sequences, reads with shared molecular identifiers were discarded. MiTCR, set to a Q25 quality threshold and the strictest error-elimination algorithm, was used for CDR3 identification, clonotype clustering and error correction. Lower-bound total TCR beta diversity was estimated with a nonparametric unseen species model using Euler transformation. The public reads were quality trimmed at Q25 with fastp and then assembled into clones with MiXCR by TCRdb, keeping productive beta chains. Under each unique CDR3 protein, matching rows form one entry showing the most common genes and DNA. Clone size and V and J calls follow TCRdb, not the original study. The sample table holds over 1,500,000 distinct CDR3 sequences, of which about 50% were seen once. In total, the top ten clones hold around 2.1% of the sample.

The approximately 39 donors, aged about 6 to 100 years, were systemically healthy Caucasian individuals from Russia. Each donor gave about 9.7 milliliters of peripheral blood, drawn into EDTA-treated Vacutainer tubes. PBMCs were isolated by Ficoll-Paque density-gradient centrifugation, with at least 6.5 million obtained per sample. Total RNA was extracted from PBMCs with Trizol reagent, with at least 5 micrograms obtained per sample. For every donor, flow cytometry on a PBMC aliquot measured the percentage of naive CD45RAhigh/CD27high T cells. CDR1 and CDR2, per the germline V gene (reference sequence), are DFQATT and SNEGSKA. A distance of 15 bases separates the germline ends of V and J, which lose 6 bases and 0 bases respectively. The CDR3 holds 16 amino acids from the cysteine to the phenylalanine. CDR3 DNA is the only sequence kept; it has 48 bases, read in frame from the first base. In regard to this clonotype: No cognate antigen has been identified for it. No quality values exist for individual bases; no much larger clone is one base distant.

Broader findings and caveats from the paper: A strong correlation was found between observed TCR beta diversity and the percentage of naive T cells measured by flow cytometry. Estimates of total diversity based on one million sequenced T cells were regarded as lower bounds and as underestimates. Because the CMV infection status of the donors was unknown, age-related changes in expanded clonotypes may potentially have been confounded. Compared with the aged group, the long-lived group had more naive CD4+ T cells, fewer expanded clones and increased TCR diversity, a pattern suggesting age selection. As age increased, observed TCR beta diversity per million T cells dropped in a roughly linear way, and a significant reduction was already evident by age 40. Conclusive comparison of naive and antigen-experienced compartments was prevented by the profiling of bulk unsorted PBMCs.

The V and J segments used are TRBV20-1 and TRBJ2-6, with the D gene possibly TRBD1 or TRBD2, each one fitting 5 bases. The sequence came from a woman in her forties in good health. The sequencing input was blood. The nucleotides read TGCAGTGCCCGGGGCAAAGATTTCTCTGGGGCCAACGTCCTGACTTTC. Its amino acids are CSARGKDFSGANVLTF.